This entry describes one T cell receptor beta chain. Its antigen is as yet unknown. This sample was included in a study of Ad26.COV2.S vaccination and SARS-CoV-2 variants. Study outcomes and limitations: Estimates derived from TCR breadth and depth analyses may have underestimated total T cell responses. Spike-specific TCR breadth was greater in vaccine than placebo recipients. It was found that vaccine and placebo recipients had similar non-spike TCR breadth. A substantial breadth of spike-specific CD8+ and CD4+ T cell responses after vaccination has been reported.

J lost 1 base, V lost 3 bases, and 8 bases had no gene match. Germline V CDR1 and CDR2: SEHNR, FQNEAQ (reference sequence). This CDR3 comprises 16 residues. Assay used: immunoSEQ multiplex PCR; TCRdb lists only in-frame clones, some missing. The table records 350,000 to 450,000 clones, 92% of them present only once. The chain recombines TRBV7-9 with TRBJ1-1; TRBD1 agrees at 7 bases. Sample: peripheral blood, taken after recovery from COVID-19. This receptor was identified in a human donor who had recovered from COVID-19. The CDR3 sequence is CASSFPKTGTNTEAFF. In DNA, the CDR3 is TGTGCCAGCAGCTTTCCAAAGACAGGGACGAACACTGAAGCTTTCTTT. The entire variable domain, with the rest obtained from reference TRBV7-9 and TRBJ1-1, is as follows: DTGVSQNPRHKITKRGQNVTFRCDPISEHNRLYWYRQTLGQGPEFLTYFQNEAQLEKSRLLSDRFSAERPKGSFSTLEIQRTEQGDSAMYLCASSFPKTGTNTEAFFGQGTRLTVV.